Detailed here is one T cell receptor (beta chain). Its antigen remains unknown. The sample originates from a study of CD8+CD57+ T cells in acquired aplastic anemia. Study information: When averaged, DNA from sorted CD4+ and CD8+ cells came to around 3 ug. There were roughly 10 million reads, on average, for CD4+ cells from healthy donors. Study-wide results and caveats: Patients and controls had in common 25 to 30 CD8+ CDR3 sequences.

Both TCR beta VDJ combination and CDR3 sequence profiling were carried out. Genomic DNA was the template for this profiling. TCRdb used MiXCR to reprocess the reads, holding one entry per CDR3 protein. The profile shows 150,000 to 200,000 distinct CDR3 sequences, roughly 63% of them singletons. The germline CDR1 and CDR2 sequences are SGHAT and FQNNGV. The V gene end was trimmed by 4 bases and the J gene end by 5 bases; junction bases not matched to a gene: 2. This CDR3 region has 13 residues. The sequenced material came from sorted CD4+, CD8+, or CD8+CD57+ T cells (not recorded which) from PBMCs. The sequence came from a human donor in good health. This rearrangement joins TRBV11-2 to TRBJ2-5; the match to TRBD1 covers 9 bases. The CDR3 DNA reads as TGTGCCAGCAGCTATGGGACAGGGGAGACCCAGTACTTC. Its translation: CASSYGTGETQYF.